These T cell receptor beta chains were read from a single sample in a study of identical twins. TCRdb re-derived calls from the 5' RACE reads in MiXCR, one entry per CDR3 protein. The sample includes nearly 650,000 distinct CDR3 sequences, just over 7% of them seen just once. The same sample was also studied in work on yellow fever vaccine responses in identical twins.

Material for sequencing was PBMCs. Receptor source: a woman aged 18-29 years in good health. The CDR3 runs from the conserved cysteine through the conserved F or W. A D gene is named only where the DNA matches it firmly. Clone sizes are given selectively: once, few, many, or a class where the clone is expanded.

few	TRBV7-6	TRBJ1-1	.	13	CASRQLGGTEAFF	TGTGCCAGCAGACAGTTGGGCGGCACTGAAGCTTTCTTT
.	TRBV20-1	TRBJ1-1	TRBD1	12	CSASGTAKRAFF	TGCAGTGCTAGCGGGACAGCCAAAAGAGCTTTCTTT
many	TRBV15	TRBJ2-3	TRBD2	15	CATSRGVAGEDTQYF	TGTGCCACCAGCAGAGGCGTAGCGGGAGAAGATACGCAGTATTTT
few	TRBV20-1	TRBJ2-3	TRBD2	16	CSARGSERDRPDTQYF	TGCAGTGCTAGAGGAAGCGAGCGGGACCGCCCAGATACGCAGTATTTT
.	TRBV6-2/TRBV6-3	TRBJ1-5	TRBD1	12	CASRGTGQAQHF	TGTGCCAGCAGAGGGACAGGGCAGGCCCAGCATTTT
few	TRBV12-3/TRBV12-4	TRBJ2-1	TRBD2	20	CASSLLVTSGRPTHYNEQFF	TGTGCCAGCAGTTTATTAGTCACTAGCGGGAGGCCCACCCACTACAATGAGCAGTTCTTC
few	TRBV20-1	TRBJ2-5	.	13	CSAPWNRQETQYF	TGCAGTGCGCCCTGGAACAGGCAAGAGACCCAGTACTTC
.	TRBV29-1	TRBJ2-7	TRBD2	15	CSVDGLGGRASEQYF	TGCAGCGTTGATGGATTGGGCGGGAGGGCCTCCGAGCAGTACTTC
many	TRBV6-1	TRBJ2-3	TRBD2	17	CASSRPVAGGPSDTQYF	TGTGCCAGCAGCCGGCCGGTAGCGGGGGGGCCATCAGATACGCAGTATTTT
.	TRBV18	TRBJ2-2	TRBD1	16	CASSRMTGGNTGELFF	TGTGCCAGCTCACGCATGACAGGGGGGAACACCGGGGAGCTGTTTTTT
.	TRBV20-1	TRBJ2-1	TRBD2	19	CSASNPGLAGGNSYNEQFF	TGCAGTGCTTCGAACCCGGGACTAGCGGGAGGCAACTCCTACAATGAGCAGTTCTTC
many	TRBV5-6	TRBJ1-1	.	13	CASSIGAGTEAFF	TGTGCCAGCAGCATAGGGGCGGGCACTGAAGCTTTCTTT
.	TRBV28	TRBJ2-7	TRBD2	12	CASNGGGDEQYF	TGTGCCAGCAATGGCGGGGGGGACGAGCAGTACTTC
.	TRBV10-3	TRBJ2-1	TRBD2	15	CAIRGREGPYNEQFF	TGTGCCATCAGGGGGCGGGAGGGCCCCTACAATGAGCAGTTCTTC
many	TRBV11-3	TRBJ2-1	.	14	CASSLADPYNEQFF	TGTGCCAGCAGCTTAGCCGACCCATACAATGAGCAGTTCTTC
.	TRBV7-9	TRBJ1-6	TRBD1	16	CASSRMGQGALMTLHF	TGTGCCAGCAGCCGGATGGGACAGGGTGCGCTTATGACCCTCCACTTT
few	TRBV19	TRBJ1-1	.	11	CASNGNTEAFF	TGTGCCAGTAACGGGAACACTGAAGCTTTCTTT
.	TRBV5-1	TRBJ2-3	.	16	CASSLRGGGSTDTQYF	TGCGCCAGCAGCTTGCGAGGGGGGGGTTCCACAGATACGCAGTATTTT
many	TRBV4-1	TRBJ1-1	.	13	CASSQIQGTEAFF	TGCGCCAGCAGCCAGATACAGGGCACTGAAGCTTTCTTT
few	TRBV7-8	TRBJ2-7	.	15	CASSLRPSSSYEQYF	TGTGCCAGCAGCTTAAGGCCTAGCAGCTCCTACGAGCAGTACTTC
many	TRBV7-6	TRBJ1-1	TRBD1	15	CASSLARQGNTEAFF	TGTGCCAGCAGCTTAGCGCGACAGGGGAACACTGAAGCTTTCTTT
many	TRBV6-1	TRBJ2-2	TRBD1	15	CASRQTGSNTGELFF	TGTGCCAGCAGGCAGACAGGGTCGAACACCGGGGAGCTGTTTTTT
many	TRBV5-1	TRBJ1-6	TRBD1	13	CASRPTGDSPLHF	TGCGCCAGCAGACCTACAGGGGATTCACCCCTCCACTTT
.	TRBV4-2	TRBJ2-1	TRBD2	17	CASSQGPTSGEAYEQFF	TGTGCCAGCAGCCAGGGTCCAACTAGCGGGGAAGCTTATGAGCAGTTCTTC
.	TRBV6-2/TRBV6-3	TRBJ2-3	.	14	CASSYSTSSDTQYF	TGTGCCAGCAGTTACTCGACTAGTTCAGATACGCAGTATTTT
few	TRBV4-1	TRBJ2-6	.	16	CASSQVGLMGANVLTF	TGCGCCAGCAGCCAAGTTGGACTAATGGGGGCCAACGTCCTGACTTTC
few	TRBV12-3/TRBV12-4	TRBJ1-2	.	14	CASSWIVGPHGYTF	TGTGCCAGCAGTTGGATCGTGGGCCCTCATGGCTACACCTTC
.	TRBV4-1	TRBJ1-2	.	17	CASSPPLKTGPNYGYTF	TGCGCCAGCAGCCCCCCTCTGAAAACAGGGCCGAACTATGGCTACACCTTC
few	TRBV10-3	TRBJ2-5	.	18	CAISDLRVQAGLQETQYF	TGTGCCATCAGTGACCTTCGAGTGCAGGCGGGGCTCCAAGAGACCCAGTACTTC
.	TRBV6-5	TRBJ2-3	TRBD1	18	CASSYSLTGTGGTDTQYF	TGTGCCAGCAGTTACTCGTTGACAGGGACAGGGGGCACAGATACGCAGTATTTT
.	TRBV5-6	TRBJ2-7	TRBD2	21	CASSLRLGELAGGFMSWEQYF	TGTGCCAGCAGCTTGAGGCTTGGTGAGCTAGCGGGAGGTTTTATGTCGTGGGAGCAGTACTTC
.	TRBV20-1	TRBJ2-5	TRBD2	14	CSPLRGGLRETQYF	TGCAGTCCCCTGCGGGGGGGGCTGAGGGAGACCCAGTACTTC
.	TRBV12-3/TRBV12-4	TRBJ2-7	.	11	CASSAGVGEYF	TGTGCCAGCAGTGCCGGTGTTGGGGAGTACTTC
.	TRBV28	TRBJ2-1	TRBD1	14	CASSLYRGNNEQFF	TGTGCCAGCAGTTTATACAGGGGAAACAATGAGCAGTTCTTC
.	TRBV11-2	TRBJ2-1	.	14	CASSWDDSYNEQFF	TGTGCCAGCAGCTGGGACGATAGCTACAATGAGCAGTTCTTC
few	TRBV28	TRBJ2-7	.	16	CASSLAGTRKGGEQYF	TGTGCCAGCAGTTTAGCCGGGACCCGAAAGGGTGGCGAGCAGTACTTC
.	TRBV24-1	TRBJ1-4	.	16	CATSDGTGTTNEKLFF	TGTGCCACCAGTGATGGAACAGGGACGACTAATGAAAAACTGTTTTTT
many	TRBV29-1	TRBJ2-7	.	13	CSVGDFSSYEQYF	TGCAGCGTTGGGGACTTCTCCTCCTACGAGCAGTACTTC
.	TRBV5-1	TRBJ1-4	TRBD1	15	CASSLGLRGLEKLFF	TGCGCCAGCAGCTTGGGTCTTAGGGGGCTCGAAAAACTGTTTTTT
many	TRBV12-3/TRBV12-4	TRBJ2-7	.	14	CASSFQDLSYEQYF	TGTGCCAGCAGTTTCCAGGACCTCTCCTACGAGCAGTACTTC